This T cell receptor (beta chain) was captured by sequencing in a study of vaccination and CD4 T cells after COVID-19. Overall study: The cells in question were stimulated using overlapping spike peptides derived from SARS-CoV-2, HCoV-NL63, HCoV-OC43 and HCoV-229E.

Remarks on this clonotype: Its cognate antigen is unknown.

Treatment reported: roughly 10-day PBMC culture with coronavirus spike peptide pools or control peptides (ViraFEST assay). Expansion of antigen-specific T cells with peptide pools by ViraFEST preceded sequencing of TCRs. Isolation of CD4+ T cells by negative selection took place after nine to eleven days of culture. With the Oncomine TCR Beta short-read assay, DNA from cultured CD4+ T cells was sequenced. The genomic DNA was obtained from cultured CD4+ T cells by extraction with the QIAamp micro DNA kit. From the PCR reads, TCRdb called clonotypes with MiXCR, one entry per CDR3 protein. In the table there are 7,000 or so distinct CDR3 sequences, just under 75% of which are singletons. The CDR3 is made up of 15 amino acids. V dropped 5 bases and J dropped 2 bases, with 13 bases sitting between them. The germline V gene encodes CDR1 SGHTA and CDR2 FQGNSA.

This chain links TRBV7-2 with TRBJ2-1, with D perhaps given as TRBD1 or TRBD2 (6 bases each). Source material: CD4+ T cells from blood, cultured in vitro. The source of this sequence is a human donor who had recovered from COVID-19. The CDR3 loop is CASSLGGVTYNEQFF. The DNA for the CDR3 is TGTGCCAGCAGCCTGGGGGGCGTTACCTACAATGAGCAGTTCTTC.